These T cell receptor beta chains were read from a single sample in a study of T cell responses to AZD1222 COVID-19 vaccine. Using immunoSEQ multiplex PCR, the repertoire was profiled, and TCRdb retains in-frame clones only, with some absent. Of some 130,000 clones in the sample, about 93% were seen once. The material sequenced was peripheral blood, taken on day 0 of AZD1222 vaccination. Receptors originate from an adult in good health. Each CDR3 is given with its conserved first and last residue. Each record gives: D gene, clone size, J gene, V gene, CDR3 protein, CDR3 DNA. D genes are given only for firm matches. The size field is filled for only some rows; it gives once, few, many or a size class.

>NA|NA|TRBJ1-3|TRBV7-2
CASSFYVGDGGNTIYF
TGTGCCAGCAGCTTTTACGTTGGGGACGGAGGAAACACCATATATTTT
>TRBD1|NA|TRBJ1-2|TRBV7-2
CASKKQGAQGYTF
TGTGCCAGCAAAAAACAGGGGGCGCAGGGCTACACCTTC
>TRBD1|NA|TRBJ1-1|TRBV19
CASSEDRGRTEAFF
TGTGCCAGTAGTGAGGACAGGGGGCGAACTGAAGCTTTCTTT
>NA|NA|TRBJ2-7|TRBV7-2
CASSPTNYEQYF
TGTGCCAGCAGCCCCACCAACTACGAGCAGTACTTC
>NA|NA|TRBJ1-2|TRBV3-1/TRBV3-2
CASSQDRIGTLSYGYTF
TGTGCCAGCAGCCAAGATCGGATAGGGACCCTCTCCTATGGCTACACCTTC
>TRBD2|NA|TRBJ2-2|TRBV9
CASSASSGSTRGELFF
TGTGCCAGCAGCGCATCAAGCGGGAGCACACGGGGGGAGCTGTTTTTT
>TRBD1|NA|TRBJ2-7|TRBV27
CASSPPQIGTGVIEQYF
TGTGCCAGCAGTCCACCCCAGATTGGGACAGGGGTGATCGAGCAGTACTTC
>NA|NA|TRBJ2-2|TRBV12-5
CASGLVPRLAGGELFF
TGTGCTAGTGGTTTGGTACCTCGGCTAGCCGGCGGGGAGCTGTTTTTT
>NA|NA|TRBJ1-6|TRBV27
CASTVTGRKNSPLHF
TGTGCCAGCACCGTGACGGGGAGGAAGAATTCACCCCTCCACTTT
>TRBD1|NA|TRBJ2-2|TRBV7-2
CASSSRTGGTGELFF
TGTGCCAGCAGCTCGCGGACAGGGGGTACCGGGGAGCTGTTTTTT
>NA|NA|TRBJ1-5|TRBV28
CASSLRVEQPQHF
TGTGCCAGCAGTTTACGGGTGGAGCAGCCCCAGCATTTT
>TRBD1|NA|TRBJ1-2|TRBV11-1
CASSFDRVEGGYTF
TGTGCCAGCAGCTTCGACAGGGTGGAAGGGGGCTACACCTTC
>TRBD1|NA|TRBJ2-7|TRBV5-1
CANRGTPSYEQYF
TGCGCCAACAGGGGGACCCCCTCCTACGAGCAGTACTTC
>TRBD1|NA|TRBJ1-2|TRBV29-1
CSVEGQGAGYTF
TGCAGCGTCGAAGGACAGGGTGCTGGCTACACCTTC
>NA|NA|TRBJ2-5|TRBV5-4
CASSLVAGQGETQYF
TGTGCCAGCAGCTTGGTGGCAGGGCAAGGGGAGACCCAGTACTTC
>NA|NA|TRBJ1-3|TRBV6-6
CASSPVTGSTAGNTIYF
TGTGCCAGCAGTCCGGTCACAGGGAGTACCGCTGGAAACACCATATATTTT
>NA|NA|TRBJ2-1|TRBV19
CATRRRTAYNEQFF
TGTGCCACGCGAAGGAGGACAGCCTACAATGAGCAGTTCTTC
>TRBD2|NA|TRBJ2-1|TRBV9
CASSGERASGPQFF
TGTGCCAGCAGCGGGGAGAGGGCTAGCGGCCCCCAGTTCTTC
>TRBD2|NA|TRBJ2-3|TRBV7-2
CASSSLTSGRTTDTQYF
TGTGCCAGCAGCTCGCTAACTAGCGGGAGGACTACAGATACGCAGTATTTT
>NA|NA|TRBJ1-2|TRBV6-1
CASSETRQGRAKGYTF
TGTGCCAGCAGTGAAACTAGGCAGGGGCGAGCGAAAGGCTACACCTTC
>NA|NA|TRBJ1-5|TRBV19
CASSILSRMDSNQPQHF
TGTGCCAGTAGTATTCTTAGCAGAATGGATAGCAATCAGCCCCAGCATTTT
>NA|NA|TRBJ2-2|TRBV24-1
CATSPPRTGELFF
TGTGCCACCAGCCCCCCGAGGACCGGGGAGCTGTTTTTT
>NA|NA|TRBJ2-1|TRBV18
CASSPAEDNEQFF
TGTGCCAGCTCACCAGCGGAAGACAATGAGCAGTTCTTC
>NA|once|TRBJ1-1|TRBV3-1/TRBV3-2
CASSQRQMNTEAFF
TGTGCCAGCAGCCAAAGACAGATGAACACTGAAGCTTTCTTT
>NA|NA|TRBJ2-3|TRBV7-3
CASSLIGDTQYF
TGTGCCAGCAGCTTAATTGGAGATACGCAGTATTTT
>TRBD1|NA|TRBJ2-5|TRBV5-1
CASTPGQGIETQYF
TGCGCCAGTACACCGGGACAGGGAATTGAGACCCAGTACTTC